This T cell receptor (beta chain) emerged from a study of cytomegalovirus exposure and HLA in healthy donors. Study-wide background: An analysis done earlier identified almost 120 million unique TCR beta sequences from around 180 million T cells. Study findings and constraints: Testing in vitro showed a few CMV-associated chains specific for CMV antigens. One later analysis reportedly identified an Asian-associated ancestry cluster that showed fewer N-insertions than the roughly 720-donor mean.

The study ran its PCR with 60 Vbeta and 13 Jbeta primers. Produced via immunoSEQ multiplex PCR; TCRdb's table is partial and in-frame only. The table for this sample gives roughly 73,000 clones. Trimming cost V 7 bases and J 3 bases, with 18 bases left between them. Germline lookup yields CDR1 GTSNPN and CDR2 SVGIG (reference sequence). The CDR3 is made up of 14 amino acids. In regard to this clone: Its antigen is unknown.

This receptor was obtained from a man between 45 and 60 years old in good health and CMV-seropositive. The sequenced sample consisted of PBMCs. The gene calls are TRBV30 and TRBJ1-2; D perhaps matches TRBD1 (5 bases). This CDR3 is CASKVQGADYGYTF. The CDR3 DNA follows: TGTGCCTCGAAGGTCCAGGGCGCCGACTATGGCTACACCTTC.